A selection of T cell receptor beta chains follows, all from one sample in a study of blood T cell repertoires in COVID-19. TCRdb keeps only in-frame clones here, not all; method: immunoSEQ multiplex PCR. The sample lists 290,000 or so clones; 65% to 90% were seen once. Sequenced sample: peripheral blood. The receptors originated from a man aged 50-60 years with active or convalescent COVID-19. CDR3s include the opening cysteine and the closing phenylalanine or tryptophan. The D gene is left open where the match is weak. The size of a clone is reported for some rows only, either as once, few or many, or as a class for expanded clones.

clone_size | j_call | d_call | v_call | cdr3_aa | cdr3_nt
. | TRBJ2-7 | . | TRBV5-8 | CASSLDRVDEQYF | TGTGCCAGCAGCTTGGACAGAGTCGACGAGCAGTACTTC
. | TRBJ2-3 | . | TRBV7-8 | CASRLRGLSPDTQYF | TGTGCCAGCAGGCTCCGGGGTCTCAGCCCAGATACGCAGTATTTT
. | TRBJ2-5 | TRBD2 | TRBV24-1 | CATSDRSGSPGPGPRSTQYF | TGTGCCACCAGTGATCGTAGCGGGAGCCCCGGTCCGGGACCAAGGTCGACCCAGTACTTC
once | TRBJ1-2 | . | TRBV9 | CASSVVPEQGYTF | TGTGCCAGCAGCGTAGTTCCCGAACAGGGCTACACCTTC
. | TRBJ2-2 | . | TRBV6-2/TRBV6-3 | CASSYGGTLTELFF | TGTGCCAGCAGTTATGGAGGGACTTTAACCGAGCTGTTTTTT
. | TRBJ2-7 | . | TRBV5-5 | CASSLRTVYEQYF | TGTGCCAGCAGCTTACGGACAGTCTACGAGCAGTACTTC
. | TRBJ2-2 | TRBD1 | TRBV19 | CASRPGTGSTGDLFF | TGTGCCAGTCGGCCCGGGACAGGGTCCACCGGGGATCTGTTTTTT
. | TRBJ2-1 | TRBD2 | TRBV3-1/TRBV3-2 | CASSLGTSGRQGEQFF | TGTGCCAGCAGCCTGGGGACTAGCGGGAGGCAGGGTGAGCAGTTCTTC
. | TRBJ1-4 | . | TRBV7-2 | CASRFAGEGEKLFF | TGTGCCAGCAGATTCGCGGGCGAGGGTGAAAAACTGTTTTTT
. | TRBJ2-3 | . | TRBV14 | CASSPIGSPTQYF | TGTGCCAGCAGTCCGATCGGGAGTCCTACGCAGTATTTT
. | TRBJ1-1 | . | TRBV6-5 | CASSYRGGNTEAFF | TGTGCCAGCAGTTACAGAGGGGGGAACACTGAAGCTTTCTTT
. | TRBJ1-2 | TRBD1 | TRBV9 | CASSVEPRGQRGGYTF | TGTGCCAGCAGCGTAGAGCCCAGGGGGCAAAGGGGCGGCTACACCTTC
. | TRBJ2-1 | . | TRBV6-2/TRBV6-3 | CASSYLDRDNEQFF | TGTGCCAGCAGTTACCTCGACAGAGACAATGAGCAGTTCTTC
. | TRBJ2-1 | TRBD1 | TRBV7-9 | CASSLRPGQGLYNEQFF | TGTGCCAGCAGCTTACGCCCGGGACAGGGACTTTACAATGAGCAGTTCTTC
. | TRBJ1-2 | . | TRBV20-1 | CSASNSNYGYTF | TGCAGTGCTAGTAACTCCAACTATGGCTACACCTTC
. | TRBJ1-5 | . | TRBV21-1 | CASSTGDRAILNQPQHF | TGTGCCAGCAGCACAGGCGACAGGGCAATTCTCAATCAGCCCCAGCATTTT
. | TRBJ1-3 | TRBD1 | TRBV6-6 | CASSYSGTGGNTIYF | TGTGCCAGCAGTTACTCCGGGACAGGAGGAAACACCATATATTTT
. | TRBJ2-5 | TRBD1 | TRBV7-9 | CASSFTVRDSQETQYF | TGTGCCAGCAGCTTTACTGTCCGGGACAGTCAAGAGACCCAGTACTTC
. | TRBJ2-5 | TRBD2 | TRBV5-8 | CASSSGRGETQYF | TGTGCCAGCAGCTCGGGGAGGGGCGAGACCCAGTACTTC
. | TRBJ2-7 | TRBD1 | TRBV6-5 | CASRRDRGRYEQYF | TGTGCCAGCAGACGAGACAGGGGCCGGTACGAGCAGTACTTC
. | TRBJ2-7 | TRBD1 | TRBV5-1 | CASSLGGTGVYEQYF | TGCGCCAGCAGCTTGGGAGGGACAGGTGTCTACGAGCAGTACTTC
. | TRBJ2-7 | TRBD2 | TRBV7-8 | CASSPHPHSGNEQYF | TGTGCCAGCAGCCCCCACCCCCATAGCGGGAACGAGCAGTACTTC
. | TRBJ2-7 | TRBD1 | TRBV6-6 | CATLRDSTYEQYF | TGTGCCACTCTCCGGGACAGTACCTACGAGCAGTACTTC
. | TRBJ2-5 | TRBD2 | TRBV7-2 | CASSLGLAGGKYQETQYF | TGTGCCAGCAGCTTGGGTCTAGCGGGAGGGAAGTACCAAGAGACCCAGTACTTC
. | TRBJ2-4 | TRBD1 | TRBV28 | CASRVTGVNIQYF | TGTGCCAGCAGGGTGACAGGGGTCAACATTCAGTACTTC
. | TRBJ2-5 | TRBD2 | TRBV24-1 | CATSGSSGSEGETQYF | TGTGCCACCAGTGGTTCTAGCGGGAGCGAAGGAGAGACCCAGTACTTC
. | TRBJ1-1 | . | TRBV5-1 | CASSQENTEAFF | TGCGCCAGCAGCCAGGAGAACACTGAAGCTTTCTTT